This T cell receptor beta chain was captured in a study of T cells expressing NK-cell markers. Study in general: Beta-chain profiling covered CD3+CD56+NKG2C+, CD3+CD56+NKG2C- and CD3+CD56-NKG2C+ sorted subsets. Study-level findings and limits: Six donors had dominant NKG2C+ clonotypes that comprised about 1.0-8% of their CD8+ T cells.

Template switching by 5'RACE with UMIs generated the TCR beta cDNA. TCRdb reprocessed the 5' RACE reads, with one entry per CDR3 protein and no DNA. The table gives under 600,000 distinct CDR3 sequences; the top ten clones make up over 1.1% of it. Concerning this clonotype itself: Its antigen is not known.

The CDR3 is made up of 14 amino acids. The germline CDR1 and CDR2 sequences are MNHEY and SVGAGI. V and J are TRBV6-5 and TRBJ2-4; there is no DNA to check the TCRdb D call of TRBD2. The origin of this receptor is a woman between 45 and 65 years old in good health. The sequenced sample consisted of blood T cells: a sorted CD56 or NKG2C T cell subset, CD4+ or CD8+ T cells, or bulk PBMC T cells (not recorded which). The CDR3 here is CASSAAGTKNIQYF.